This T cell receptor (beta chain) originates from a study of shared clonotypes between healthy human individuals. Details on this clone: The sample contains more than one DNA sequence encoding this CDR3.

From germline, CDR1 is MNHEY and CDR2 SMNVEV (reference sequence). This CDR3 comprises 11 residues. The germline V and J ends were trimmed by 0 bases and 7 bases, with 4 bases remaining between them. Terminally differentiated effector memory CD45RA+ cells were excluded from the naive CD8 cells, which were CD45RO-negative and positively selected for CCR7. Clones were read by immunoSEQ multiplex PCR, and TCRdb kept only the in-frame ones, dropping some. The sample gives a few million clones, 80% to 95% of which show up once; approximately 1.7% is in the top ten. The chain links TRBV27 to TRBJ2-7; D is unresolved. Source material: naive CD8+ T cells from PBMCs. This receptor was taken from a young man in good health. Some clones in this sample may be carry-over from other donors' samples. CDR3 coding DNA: TGTGCCAGCAGTTTATCGGGAGAGCAGTACTTC. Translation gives CASSLSGEQYF.